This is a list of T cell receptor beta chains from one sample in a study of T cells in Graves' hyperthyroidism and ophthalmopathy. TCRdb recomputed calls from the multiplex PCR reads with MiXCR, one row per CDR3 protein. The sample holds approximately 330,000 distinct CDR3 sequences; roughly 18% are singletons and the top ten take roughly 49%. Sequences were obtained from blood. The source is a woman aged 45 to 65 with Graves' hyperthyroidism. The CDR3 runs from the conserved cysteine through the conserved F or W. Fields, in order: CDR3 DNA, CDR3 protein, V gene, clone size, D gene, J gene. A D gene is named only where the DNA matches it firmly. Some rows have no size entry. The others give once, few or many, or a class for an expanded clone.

DNA: TGCGCCAGCAGCCGGGTCGGGGGACTTAGCACAGATACGCAGTATTTT
CDR3: CASSRVGGLSTDTQYF
V: TRBV4-1
size: few
D: .
J: TRBJ2-3

DNA: TGTGCCTGGAGTGTAAACGGGTTCGGCAATCAGCCCCAGCATTTT
CDR3: CAWSVNGFGNQPQHF
V: TRBV30
size: many
D: .
J: TRBJ1-5

DNA: TGTGCCAGCAGTGAACGACAGGGAGACTCCGGGGAGCTGTTTTTT
CDR3: CASSERQGDSGELFF
V: TRBV6-1
size: many
D: TRBD1
J: TRBJ2-2

DNA: TGTGCCAGCAGTACAGGGGCGAGCTCCTATAATTCACCCCTCCACTTT
CDR3: CASSTGASSYNSPLHF
V: TRBV3-1
size: few
D: TRBD1
J: TRBJ1-6

DNA: TGTGCCACAAGCCGGGCCCCAGGGGATGAGCAGTTCTTC
CDR3: CATSRAPGDEQFF
V: TRBV10-3
size: .
D: .
J: TRBJ2-1

DNA: TGTGCCAGCAGTGAAGGAACTAGCGGGTTCACCTACGAGCAGTACTTC
CDR3: CASSEGTSGFTYEQYF
V: TRBV2
size: .
D: TRBD2
J: TRBJ2-7

DNA: TGCAGTGCTAGAGATCGGGGGAGGGGGGTGGCAGATACGCAGTATTTT
CDR3: CSARDRGRGVADTQYF
V: TRBV20-1
size: few
D: .
J: TRBJ2-3

DNA: TGTGCCAGCAGCTTAGCAATTGGGACAGGGAACACTGAAGCTTTCTTT
CDR3: CASSLAIGTGNTEAFF
V: TRBV5-6
size: .
D: TRBD1
J: TRBJ1-1

DNA: TGTGCCAGCAGCGATGGACAGGATCATGGCTACACCTTC
CDR3: CASSDGQDHGYTF
V: TRBV5-6
size: .
D: TRBD1
J: TRBJ1-2

DNA: TGTGCCAGCAGCCAGAGGGGGGACACTGAAGCTTTCTTT
CDR3: CASSQRGDTEAFF
V: TRBV2
size: many
D: .
J: TRBJ1-1

DNA: TGTGCCAGCACCGGACACCGACAAGAGACCCAGTACTTC
CDR3: CASTGHRQETQYF
V: TRBV2
size: .
D: .
J: TRBJ2-5

DNA: TGTGCCAGCAGTTTATCCTTCCCGACAGGGCGATTCTACGAGCAGTACTTC
CDR3: CASSLSFPTGRFYEQYF
V: TRBV28
size: many
D: TRBD1
J: TRBJ2-7

DNA: TGTGCCAGCAGTTCCAGGGGGCGGCCGAATGAGCAGTTCTTC
CDR3: CASSSRGRPNEQFF
V: TRBV28
size: .
D: TRBD1
J: TRBJ2-1

DNA: TGTGCCAGCTCCCGGGACACATCTAACTATGGCTACACCTTC
CDR3: CASSRDTSNYGYTF
V: TRBV18
size: many
D: .
J: TRBJ1-2

DNA: TGCAGTGCTAGAGCGCGGGGGGGCCTGGACGGGGAGCTGTTTTTT
CDR3: CSARARGGLDGELFF
V: TRBV20-1
size: many
D: TRBD2
J: TRBJ2-2

DNA: TGTGCCACCAGTGATTCTGGGATATCCTACGAGCAGTACTTC
CDR3: CATSDSGISYEQYF
V: TRBV24-1
size: .
D: .
J: TRBJ2-7

DNA: TGTGCCTGGAGCAAAAGGGGAGAGCCCCAGCATTTT
CDR3: CAWSKRGEPQHF
V: TRBV30
size: .
D: .
J: TRBJ1-5

DNA: TGTGCCAGCAGCTTGCCGCGGACAGCGGGCAATGAGCAGTTCTTC
CDR3: CASSLPRTAGNEQFF
V: TRBV5-6
size: many
D: .
J: TRBJ2-1

DNA: TGTGCCAGCAGCTTAATGCGGGGAAATGAAAAACTGTTTTTT
CDR3: CASSLMRGNEKLFF
V: TRBV7-9
size: .
D: .
J: TRBJ1-4

DNA: TGTGCCAGCACGGACCGGGCTGAGCAGTTCTTC
CDR3: CASTDRAEQFF
V: TRBV6-1
size: many
D: .
J: TRBJ2-1

DNA: TGTGCCAGCTCACCGGGGGCGTCCAATGAGCAGTTCTTC
CDR3: CASSPGASNEQFF
V: TRBV18
size: .
D: .
J: TRBJ2-1

DNA: TGTGCCAGCAGTACCGACAAGGTGGGGTACAATGAGCAGTTCTTC
CDR3: CASSTDKVGYNEQFF
V: TRBV12-3/TRBV12-4
size: many
D: .
J: TRBJ2-1

DNA: TGCAGTGCTAGAGATTTGGGAGGACAGGATCTCACAGATACGCAGTATTTT
CDR3: CSARDLGGQDLTDTQYF
V: TRBV20-1
size: many
D: .
J: TRBJ2-3

DNA: TGTGCCAGCTCACCCGGACGGACCGGGACAGATACGCAGTATTTT
CDR3: CASSPGRTGTDTQYF
V: TRBV18
size: few
D: .
J: TRBJ2-3

DNA: TGCGCCAGCAGCTTGGAGGGACAGCCTGCAACTAATGAAAAACTGTTTTTT
CDR3: CASSLEGQPATNEKLFF
V: TRBV5-1
size: few
D: TRBD1
J: TRBJ1-4

DNA: TGTGCCAGCAGATTTTCCGGGAACTATGGCTACACCTTC
CDR3: CASRFSGNYGYTF
V: TRBV2
size: .
D: .
J: TRBJ1-2

DNA: TGTGCCTACGATGGGCTAGGGGACGGCGAGCAGTACTTC
CDR3: CAYDGLGDGEQYF
V: TRBV30
size: many
D: .
J: TRBJ2-7

DNA: TGTGCCTGGAGTTGGCAGCCAGTCGATGAGCAGTTCTTC
CDR3: CAWSWQPVDEQFF
V: TRBV30
size: .
D: .
J: TRBJ2-1

DNA: TGTGCCAGCTTGGGGACGTCAAGCTCCTACAATGAGCAGTTCTTC
CDR3: CASLGTSSSYNEQFF
V: TRBV2
size: many
D: .
J: TRBJ2-1

DNA: TGTGCCAGCACCGAAGAGGTCCTTAACTATGGCTACACCTTC
CDR3: CASTEEVLNYGYTF
V: TRBV6-1
size: .
D: .
J: TRBJ1-2

DNA: TGCAGTGCTAGAGTGGTGGGGTCCTACAATGAGCAGTTCTTC
CDR3: CSARVVGSYNEQFF
V: TRBV20-1
size: .
D: .
J: TRBJ2-1

DNA: TGTGCCAGCAGCCTTCCGGGAGAGATAAATGAAAAACTGTTTTTT
CDR3: CASSLPGEINEKLFF
V: TRBV6-1
size: .
D: .
J: TRBJ1-4

DNA: TGTGCCAGCAGCTATCAGCGGTACTACGAGCAGTACTTC
CDR3: CASSYQRYYEQYF
V: TRBV27
size: many
D: .
J: TRBJ2-7

DNA: TGTGCCAGCAGTTCAAGTCGGAGCGGGAAAATATACGAGCAGTACTTC
CDR3: CASSSSRSGKIYEQYF
V: TRBV7-2
size: .
D: TRBD2
J: TRBJ2-7

DNA: TGTGCCAGCAGCCAAGATGATCGGGGGGCAGAAACCTACAAAGAGACCCAGTACTTC
CDR3: CASSQDDRGAETYKETQYF
V: TRBV3-1
size: few
D: .
J: TRBJ2-5

DNA: TGTGCCACCAAGGGGGGGGGAGGGAGCACAGATACGCAGTATTTT
CDR3: CATKGGGGSTDTQYF
V: TRBV6-5
size: .
D: .
J: TRBJ2-3

DNA: TGCAGCGTTGAAGTTCCGGGACAGACATCCTACGAGCAGTACTTC
CDR3: CSVEVPGQTSYEQYF
V: TRBV29-1
size: many
D: TRBD1
J: TRBJ2-7

DNA: TGTGCCAGCAGCTTAGCGGGGGGAGCGGGGGGGCAGGATGAGCAGTTCTTC
CDR3: CASSLAGGAGGQDEQFF
V: TRBV7-2
size: once
D: TRBD2
J: TRBJ2-1

DNA: TGCGCCAGCAGCTGGACAGGGGGCACTTCCTACAATGAGCAGTTCTTC
CDR3: CASSWTGGTSYNEQFF
V: TRBV5-1
size: many
D: TRBD1
J: TRBJ2-1

DNA: TGTGCCAGCAGTTTCAGGGGGCCTGGGGCCAACGTCCTGACTTTC
CDR3: CASSFRGPGANVLTF
V: TRBV12-3/TRBV12-4
size: few
D: TRBD1
J: TRBJ2-6

DNA: TGTGCCAGTAGTATTACCCCCCGGGACATCTGGGATTACGGGACTAACTATGGCTACACCTTC
CDR3: CASSITPRDIWDYGTNYGYTF
V: TRBV19
size: .
D: .
J: TRBJ1-2

DNA: TGTGCCATCAGTGAGCCAGCCGAGCCCCTCCACTTT
CDR3: CAISEPAEPLHF
V: TRBV10-3
size: few
D: .
J: TRBJ1-6

DNA: TGTGCCAGCTCACCCCTAACAGTGGGAAACTATGGCTACACCTTC
CDR3: CASSPLTVGNYGYTF
V: TRBV18
size: .
D: .
J: TRBJ1-2

DNA: TGTGCCAGCAGCTATCTAGCGGGGGGGCAAGTTTCGGTTGAGCAGTTCTTC
CDR3: CASSYLAGGQVSVEQFF
V: TRBV3-1
size: .
D: TRBD2
J: TRBJ2-1

DNA: TGTGCCAGCAGAGATTTTTCGGACAATGAGCAGTTCTTC
CDR3: CASRDFSDNEQFF
V: TRBV14
size: few
D: .
J: TRBJ2-1

DNA: TGTGCCAGCAGCTTGGAGGATGGACATGGCTACACCTTC
CDR3: CASSLEDGHGYTF
V: TRBV5-8
size: .
D: .
J: TRBJ1-2

DNA: TGCAGTGCTCGTCTAGCGGGAACCTACCAAGAGACCCAGTACTTC
CDR3: CSARLAGTYQETQYF
V: TRBV20-1
size: .
D: TRBD2
J: TRBJ2-5

DNA: TGTGCCAGCAGCCCCCGGGAGGGTACTGAAAAACTGTTTTTT
CDR3: CASSPREGTEKLFF
V: TRBV3-1
size: many
D: .
J: TRBJ1-4